This TCR beta chain was sequenced during a study of T cell responses to AZD1222 COVID-19 vaccine. Only in-frame clones appear in the TCRdb table, and some are missing; sequencing was by immunoSEQ multiplex PCR. The repertoire includes roughly 100,000 clones, almost 85% of them detected once, and about a sixth sits in the top ten. This sample comprised peripheral blood, obtained on day 0 of AZD1222 vaccination. This receptor was obtained from an adult in good health.

DNA for the CDR3: TGTGCCAGCACCCTGACTAAAGAGCAGTTCTTC. Protein product: CASTLTKEQFF. V usage is TRBV12-3 or TRBV12-4 and J usage is TRBJ2-1; possible D gene TRBD2, 5 bases. Trimming stripped 7 bases from V and 10 bases from J, with 11 bases between. The CDR3 is 11 residues long.